This T cell receptor beta chain was sequenced for a study of T cells in tumors after PD-1 blockade. Across the study: Either cemiplimab 350 mg every 2 weeks or pembrolizumab 200 mg every 3 weeks was given.

Template: tumor biopsy or peripheral blood genomic DNA, roughly 600-6,004 ng per sample. Profiling relied on immunoSEQ multiplex PCR, and the TCRdb table lists in-frame clones only, not all of them. The repertoire holds about 33,000 clones, around 80% seen once, with roughly 39% in the top ten. This CDR3 spans 16 amino acids. From germline, CDR1 is SGHKS and CDR2 YYEKEE (reference sequence). Deletions cut 0 bases from V and 6 bases from J, with 19 bases between. V is TRBV5-5 and J is TRBJ2-7; D might be TRBD1 (6 bases). The sequencing here drew on PBMCs, taken before anti-PD-1 treatment. The receptor comes from a human donor with basal cell carcinoma. The CDR3 nucleotides read TGTGCCAGCAGCTTGGCCCTCGGGGCAGGGGATGCCGAGCAGTACTTC. Translating gives CASSLALGAGDAEQYF.